This TCR beta chain was found in a study of blood T cell repertoires in COVID-19. Profiling relied on immunoSEQ multiplex PCR, and the TCRdb table lists in-frame clones only, not all of them. Counted here are roughly 110,000 clones, approximately 90% occurring once; the ten biggest clones make up under 6%. The length of the CDR3 is 15 residues. Trimming took 5 bases from V and 5 from J; bases not matched to a gene: 9. CDR1 is PRHDT and CDR2 is FYEKMQ in the germline V gene (reference sequence). Sequencing was performed on peripheral blood. The receptor was derived from a woman aged 45 to 65 with acute or convalescent COVID-19. The V gene is TRBV13, the J gene TRBJ2-7; 10 nucleotides agree with TRBD1. In nucleotides, the CDR3 is TGTGCCAGCAGCAGAACCGGGACAGGGGTCGACGAGCAGTACTTC. Residues: CASSRTGTGVDEQYF.